This T cell receptor (beta chain) was identified during a study of naive and memory T cell subsets. Findings and caveats of the study: Naive and memory subsets had different power law exponents for TCR abundance. Clonotypes here are unpaired alpha or beta chain sequences. Especially in CD8 cells, naive repertoires contained a few larger clonotypes, possibly CD45RA-re-expressing memory cells.

An equimolar mix of two oligonucleotides served as the beta constant-region primer for TRBC1 and TRBC2. Nested alpha and beta constant-region primers with the SP2 primer drove four PCR rounds on ligated cDNA. TCRdb re-derived calls from the UMI-ligation and nested PCR reads in MiXCR, one entry per CDR3 protein. The sample has over 110,000 distinct CDR3 sequences; approximately 21% are singletons. As to this clonotype: As yet, its antigen is unknown.

Trimming stripped 5 bases from V and 4 bases from J, with 20 bases between. The CDR3 has 16 amino acids. CDR1 and CDR2 from the germline V gene are LGHNA and YSLEER. Material for sequencing was naive CD8+ T cells from blood. The TCR comes from a human donor in good health. This chain uses TRBV4-3 with TRBJ1-2; D is unclear. The CDR3 region has the DNA TGCGCCAGCAGCTACCGCAATTCGGAAACCCCCTATGGCTACACCTTC. It specifies CASSYRNSETPYGYTF.